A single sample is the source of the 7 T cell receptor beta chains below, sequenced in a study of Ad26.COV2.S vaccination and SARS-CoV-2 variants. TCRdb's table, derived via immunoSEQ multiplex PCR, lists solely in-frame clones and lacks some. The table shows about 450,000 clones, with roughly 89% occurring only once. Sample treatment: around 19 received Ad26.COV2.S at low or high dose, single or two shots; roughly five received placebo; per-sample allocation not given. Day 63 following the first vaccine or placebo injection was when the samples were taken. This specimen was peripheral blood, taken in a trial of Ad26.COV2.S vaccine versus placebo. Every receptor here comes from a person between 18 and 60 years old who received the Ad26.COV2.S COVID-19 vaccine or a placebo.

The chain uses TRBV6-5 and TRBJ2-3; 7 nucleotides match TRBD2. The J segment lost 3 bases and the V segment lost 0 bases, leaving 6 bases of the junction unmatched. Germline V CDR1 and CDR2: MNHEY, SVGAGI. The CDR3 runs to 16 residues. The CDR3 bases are TGTGCCAGCAGTTACTCGGGGATTAGCGGGACAGATACGCAGTATTTT. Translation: CASSYSGISGTDTQYF.

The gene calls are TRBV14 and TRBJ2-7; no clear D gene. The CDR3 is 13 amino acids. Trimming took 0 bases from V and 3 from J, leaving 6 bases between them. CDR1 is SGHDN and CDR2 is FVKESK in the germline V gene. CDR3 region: CASSQDLGYEQYF. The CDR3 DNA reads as TGTGCCAGCAGCCAAGATTTGGGCTACGAGCAGTACTTC.

The CDR3 reads CASSLTSYVGKDGYTF. DNA of the CDR3: TGTGCCAGCAGCTTGACGTCTTATGTCGGGAAAGATGGCTACACCTTC. The chain has TRBV5-8 and TRBJ1-2; D call uncertain. The V gene's germline CDR1 is SGHTS and CDR2 YDEGEE. V gave up 1 base and J gave up 6 bases, with 19 bases separating them. This CDR3 spans 16 amino acids.

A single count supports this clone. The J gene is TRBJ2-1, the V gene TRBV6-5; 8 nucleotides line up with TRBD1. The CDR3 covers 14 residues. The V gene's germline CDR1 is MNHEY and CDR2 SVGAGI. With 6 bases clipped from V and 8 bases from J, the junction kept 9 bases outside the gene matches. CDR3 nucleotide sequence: TGTGCCAGCAGGGTGGACAGGGTATTCGATGAGCAGTTCTTC. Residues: CASRVDRVFDEQFF.

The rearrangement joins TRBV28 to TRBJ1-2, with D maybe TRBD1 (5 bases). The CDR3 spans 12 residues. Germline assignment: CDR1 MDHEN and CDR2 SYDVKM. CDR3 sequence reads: CAHWAGHYGYTF. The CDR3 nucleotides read TGTGCGCATTGGGCAGGGCACTATGGCTACACCTTC.

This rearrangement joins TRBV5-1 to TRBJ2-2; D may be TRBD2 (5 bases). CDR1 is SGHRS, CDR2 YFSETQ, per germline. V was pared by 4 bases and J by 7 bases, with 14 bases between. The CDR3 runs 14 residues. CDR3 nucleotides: TGCGCCAGCAGCGCGCCAGACCGGGACGGGGAGCTGTTTTTT. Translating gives CASSAPDRDGELFF.

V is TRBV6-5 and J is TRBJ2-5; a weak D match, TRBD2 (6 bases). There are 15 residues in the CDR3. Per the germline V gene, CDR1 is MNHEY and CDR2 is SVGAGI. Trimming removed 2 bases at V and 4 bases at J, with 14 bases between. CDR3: CASSYRGGGGETQYF. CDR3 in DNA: TGTGCCAGCAGTTACCGGGGAGGCGGAGGAGAGACCCAGTACTTC.